This T cell receptor beta chain was obtained from a study of T cells after somatic rescue of genetic block. Generated by immunoSEQ multiplex PCR, the TCRdb table keeps only in-frame clones and is missing some. This sample carries approximately 71,000 clones, 92% of them seen once, and the ten largest clones take around 3%. The CDR3 totals 15 residues. Germline V CDR1 and CDR2: SEHNR, FQNEAQ (reference sequence). Trimming took off 5 bases at V and 3 bases at J, with 14 bases between the two ends. This TCR was sampled from a man aged 40-49 years. Sequencing was carried out using peripheral blood mononuclear cells (PBMCs). The rearrangement links TRBV7-9 to TRBJ1-5, with D perhaps matching TRBD1 (5 bases). CDR3 loop: CASSPTGALNQPQHF. In DNA form, the CDR3 reads TGTGCCAGCAGCCCAACAGGAGCCCTCAATCAGCCCCAGCATTTT.